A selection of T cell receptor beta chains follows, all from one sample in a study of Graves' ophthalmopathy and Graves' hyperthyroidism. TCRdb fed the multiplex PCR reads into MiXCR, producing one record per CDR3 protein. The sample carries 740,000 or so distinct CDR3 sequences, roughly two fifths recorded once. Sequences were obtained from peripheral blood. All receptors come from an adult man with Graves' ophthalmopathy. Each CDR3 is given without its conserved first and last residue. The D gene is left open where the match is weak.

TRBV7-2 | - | ASSRRVQETQY
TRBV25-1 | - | AISYSSATGELF
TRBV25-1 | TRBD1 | ASRWTGDEQY
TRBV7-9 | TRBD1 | ASSSQTGTSEKLF
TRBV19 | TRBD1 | ASSTDRGRAGANVLT
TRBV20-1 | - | SARGWTSFEQY
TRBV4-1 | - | ASSNDAGSGHYGYT
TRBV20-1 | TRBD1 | SASLDRTYEQY
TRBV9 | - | ASSGGGPLH
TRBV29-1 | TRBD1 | SARGGGQGKETQY
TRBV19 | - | ASSSGTNRNQPQH
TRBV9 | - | ASSASPRQQETQY
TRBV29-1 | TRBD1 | SVASGQGTGYT
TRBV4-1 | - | ASGRVGGTGATNEKLF
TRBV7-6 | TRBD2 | ASSYLPLAGGYEQY
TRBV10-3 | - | ASSYQGRETQY
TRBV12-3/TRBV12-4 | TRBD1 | ASRLGQGWTEAF
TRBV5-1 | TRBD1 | ASTSWTGGGEQY
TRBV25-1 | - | ASSLPGAPGETQY
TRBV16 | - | ASSQSVG
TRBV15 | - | ATSSQNEQY
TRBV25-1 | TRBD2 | ASTSSGLAGVDGELF
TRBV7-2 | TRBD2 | ASSRTSGSYETQY
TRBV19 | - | ASSIAAGSQPQH
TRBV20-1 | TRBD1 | SARTGSPNQPQH
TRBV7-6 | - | ASSPGAVVTEAF
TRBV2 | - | ASQGIGGYT